Shown below are 8 T cell receptor beta chains from a single sample sequenced in a study of identifying expanded T cells in peripheral blood. The assay was immunoSEQ multiplex PCR, and TCRdb's table has in-frame clones only and misses some. The table has under 85,000 clones, 80% to 85% seen once; the top ten hold about 19%. Input material: blood. The receptor set was obtained from a person aged 18 to 69 in good health.

The V call is TRBV27, the J call TRBJ1-1; the D gene is possibly TRBD1 (5 bases). Germline CDR1 MNHEY, CDR2 SMNVEV (reference sequence). Trimming removed 6 bases from V and 1 base from J, with 9 bases in between. The CDR3 is 13 amino acids. For the CDR3, the DNA is TGTGCCAGCAGGCCCGGGGGGAACACTGAAGCTTTCTTT. It specifies CASRPGGNTEAFF.

The chain carries TRBV4-2 and TRBJ2-1; 7 bases match TRBD2. V shed 5 bases and J 7 bases; nucleotides not matched to a gene: 11. CDR1 LGHNA and CDR2 YNFKEQ come from the germline V gene. This CDR3 has 15 residues. The DNA for the CDR3 is TGTGCCAGCAGCGGTCCGGTGGGGGGGTTGAATGAGCAGTTCTTC. Residues: CASSGPVGGLNEQFF.

The chain joins TRBV4-2 to TRBJ2-5, with 10 bases matching TRBD2. This CDR3 comprises 15 residues. V lost 1 base to trimming and J lost 5 bases; unmatched junction nucleotides: 4. Germline loops: CDR1 LGHNA, CDR2 YNFKEQ. CDR3 nucleotides: TGTGCCAGCAGCCAAGGGGTTAGCGGGAGGGAGACCCAGTACTTC. Its translation is CASSQGVSGRETQYF.

The chain employs TRBV19 and TRBJ2-7, with 7 bases fitting TRBD1. The trim removed 5 bases at V and 7 bases at J, leaving 11 bases unmatched. In germline, CDR1 is LNHDA, CDR2 SQIVND (reference sequence). CDR3 length: 14 amino acids. The CDR3 reads CASSHGTESIEQYF. The CDR3 DNA reads as TGTGCCAGTAGTCACGGGACAGAGTCTATAGAGCAGTACTTC.

Remarks on this clone: The same CDR3 also results from other DNA sequences found in this sample. The chain employs TRBV7-2 and TRBJ1-5, with D maybe TRBD1 (5 bases). This CDR3 is 15 amino acids long. V was clipped by 1 base and J by 0 bases, with 7 bases between them. CDR1 and CDR2 (germline): SGHTA, FQGNSA. The CDR3 is CASSLVGGSNQPQHF. The CDR3 DNA is TGTGCCAGCAGCTTAGTTGGGGGTAGCAATCAGCCCCAGCATTTT.

The chain is built from TRBV5-6 and TRBJ2-2; weak D call: TRBD2 (6 bases). The germline CDR1 and CDR2 sequences are SGHDT and YYEEEE. The CDR3 sequence is 16 residues long. V gave up 4 bases and J gave up 1 base, with 14 bases separating them. In nucleotides, the CDR3 is TGTGCCAGCAGCCGTGGGATGGGAGGGAACACCGGGGAGCTGTTTTTT. It is translated as CASSRGMGGNTGELFF.

This rearrangement joins TRBV5-6 to TRBJ2-1, with TRBD2 identical over 9 bases. V dropped 1 base and J dropped 5; count of bases not matched to a gene: 4. This CDR3 is built from 15 residues. Germline CDR1 SGHDT, CDR2 YYEEEE. CDR3 protein: CASSLPLAGHNEQFF. CDR3 DNA: TGTGCCAGCAGCTTGCCACTAGCGGGCCACAATGAGCAGTTCTTC.

The chain employs TRBV30 and TRBJ2-5; 7 bases map to TRBD2. This CDR3 comprises 14 residues. Germline V gene data show CDR1 as GTSNPN and CDR2 as SVGIG (reference sequence). V gave up 0 bases and J gave up 4 bases; unmatched junction bases: 5. This CDR3 reads CAWSVAGVVETQYF. The CDR3 DNA reads TGTGCCTGGAGTGTTGCGGGGGTCGTAGAGACCCAGTACTTC.